The present T cell receptor (beta chain) was sequenced within a study of T-cell reconstitution after alpha-beta-depleted transplantation in children. V trimming: 2 bases; J trimming: 9 bases; junction bases outside the gene matches: 9. The CDR3 covers 14 residues. Germline V gene lookup returns CDR1 SGHAT and CDR2 FQNNGV. Preparation of the TCRbeta library was carried out with unique molecular identifiers. MiXCR, run by TCRdb on the PCR reads, gives a single entry per CDR3 protein. Of hundreds of thousands of distinct CDR3 sequences detected, around 14% appear once; the ten largest clones hold 0.79%. This clonotype was seen many times.

The V call is TRBV11-2, the J call TRBJ2-5; the match to TRBD2 covers 7 bases. The sample was PBMCs, taken before TCRalphabeta/CD19-depleted stem cell transplant. The TCR was taken from a girl between 2 and 10 years old with congenital amegakaryocytic thrombocytopenia, due to receive a stem cell transplant. The CDR3 DNA is TGTGCCAGCAGCTTACGGGGGGTAGTGGTATCCCAGTACTTC. Its translation is CASSLRGVVVSQYF.